This T cell receptor (beta chain) was retrieved from a study of T cells in Graves' hyperthyroidism and ophthalmopathy. Study findings and constraints: Blood also held most thyroid clonotypes expanded beyond 0.001.

With V trimmed by 0 bases and J by 4 bases, 12 bases remained unmatched. The CDR3 consists of 19 residues. The germline V gene has CDR1 SGDLS and CDR2 YYNGEE. Fresh peripheral blood, 8 to 10 ml, was the source of the PBMCs. Amplified TCR beta CDR3 regions derived from RNA transcripts. First-round RT-PCR of the TCR CDR3 relied on the HTBI primer set. TCRdb used MiXCR to reprocess the multiplex PCR reads, holding one entry per CDR3 protein. The sample lists under 400,000 distinct CDR3 sequences; less than 20% were seen once. In this sample, this clonotype turned up a few times. Its antigen is as yet unknown.

The clonotype was recovered from a woman aged 40-49 years with Graves' ophthalmopathy. The sample taken for sequencing was blood. The genes are TRBV9 and TRBJ2-5, with 13 bases lining up with TRBD2. For the CDR3, the DNA is TGTGCCAGCAGCGTAGAGGAAGACTGGACTAGCGGGAGCGGAGAGACCCAGTACTTC. Its protein product is CASSVEEDWTSGSGETQYF. The full variable domain, rest sourced from reference TRBV9 and TRBJ2-5, is DSGVTQTPKHLITATGQRVTLRCSPRSGDLSVYWYQQSLDQGLQFLIQYYNGEERAKGNILERFSAQQFPDLHSELNLSSLELGDSALYFCASSVEEDWTSGSGETQYFGPGTRLLVL.